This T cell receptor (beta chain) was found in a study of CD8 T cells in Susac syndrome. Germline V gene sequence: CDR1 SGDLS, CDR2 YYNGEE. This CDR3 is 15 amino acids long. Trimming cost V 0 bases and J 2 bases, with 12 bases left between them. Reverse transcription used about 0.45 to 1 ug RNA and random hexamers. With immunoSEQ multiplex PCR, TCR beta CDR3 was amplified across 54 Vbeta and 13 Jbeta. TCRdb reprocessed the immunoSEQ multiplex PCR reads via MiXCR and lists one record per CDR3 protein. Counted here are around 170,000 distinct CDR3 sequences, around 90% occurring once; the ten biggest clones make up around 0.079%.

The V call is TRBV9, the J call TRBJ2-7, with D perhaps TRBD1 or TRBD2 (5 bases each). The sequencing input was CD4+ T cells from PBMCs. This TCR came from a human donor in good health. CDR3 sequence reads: CASSVAWDGTYEQYF. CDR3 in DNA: TGTGCCAGCAGCGTAGCTTGGGACGGAACCTACGAGCAGTACTTC.